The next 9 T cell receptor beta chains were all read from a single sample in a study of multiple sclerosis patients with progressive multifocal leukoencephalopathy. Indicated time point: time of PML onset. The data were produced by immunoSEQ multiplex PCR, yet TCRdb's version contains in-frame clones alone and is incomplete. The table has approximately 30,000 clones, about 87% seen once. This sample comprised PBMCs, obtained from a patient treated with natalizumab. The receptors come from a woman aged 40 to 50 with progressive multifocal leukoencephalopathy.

CDR3 coding DNA: TGTGCCATCAGTGACAGGGGGGCAATGAACACTGAAGCTTTCTTT. Protein product: CAISDRGAMNTEAFF. This chain joins TRBV10-3 and TRBJ1-1; 7 nucleotides match TRBD1. V was clipped by 3 bases and J by 0 bases; unmatched bases: 4. Germline loops: CDR1 ENHRY, CDR2 SYGVKD. The CDR3 is made up of 15 amino acids.

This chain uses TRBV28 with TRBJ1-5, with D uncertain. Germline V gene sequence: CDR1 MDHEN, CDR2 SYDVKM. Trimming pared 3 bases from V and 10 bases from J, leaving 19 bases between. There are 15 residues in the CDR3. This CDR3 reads CASSFGGETRQPQHF. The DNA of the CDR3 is TGTGCCAGCAGTTTTGGCGGGGAAACCCGGCAACCCCAGCATTTT. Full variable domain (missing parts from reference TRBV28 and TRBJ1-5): DVKVTQSSRYLVKRTGEKVFLECVQDMDHENMFWYRQDPGLGLRLIYFSYDVKMKEKGDIPEGYSVSREKKERFSLILESASTNQTSMYLCASSFGGETRQPQHFGDGTRLSIL.

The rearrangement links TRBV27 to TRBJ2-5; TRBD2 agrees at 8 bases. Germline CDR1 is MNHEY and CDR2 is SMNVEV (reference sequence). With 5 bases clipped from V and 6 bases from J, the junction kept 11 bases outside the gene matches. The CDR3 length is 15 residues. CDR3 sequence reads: CASSPPGRGAKTQYF. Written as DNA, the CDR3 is TGTGCCAGCAGTCCCCCCGGGAGGGGGGCGAAGACCCAGTACTTC.

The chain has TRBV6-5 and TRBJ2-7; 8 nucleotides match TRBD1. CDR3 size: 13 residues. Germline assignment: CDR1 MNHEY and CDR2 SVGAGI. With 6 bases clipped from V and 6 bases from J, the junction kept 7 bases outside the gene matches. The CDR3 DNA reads TGTGCCAGCAGCACAGGGGACAGGCCCGAGCAGTACTTC. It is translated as CASSTGDRPEQYF.

CDR3: CASSQDRQPNEKLFF. The CDR3 bases are TGCGCCAGCAGCCAAGACAGACAGCCTAATGAAAAACTGTTTTTT. J is TRBJ1-4 and V is TRBV4-3; a weak D match, TRBD1 (5 bases). Germline loops: CDR1 LGHNA, CDR2 YSLEER. The CDR3 sequence is 15 residues long. V dropped 0 bases and J dropped 3 bases, with 8 bases sitting between them.

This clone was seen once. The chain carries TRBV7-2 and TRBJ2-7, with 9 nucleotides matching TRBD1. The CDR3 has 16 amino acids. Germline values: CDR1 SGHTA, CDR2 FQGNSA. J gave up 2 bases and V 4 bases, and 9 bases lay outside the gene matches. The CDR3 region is CASSSPPGTGTYEQYF. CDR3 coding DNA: TGTGCCAGCAGCTCTCCACCCGGGACAGGGACCTACGAGCAGTACTTC.

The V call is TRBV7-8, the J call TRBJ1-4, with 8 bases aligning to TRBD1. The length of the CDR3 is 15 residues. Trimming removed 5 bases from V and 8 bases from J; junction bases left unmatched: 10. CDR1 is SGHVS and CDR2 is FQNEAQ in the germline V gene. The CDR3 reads CASSTQGAFREKLFF. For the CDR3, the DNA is TGTGCCAGCAGCACGCAGGGGGCGTTTCGGGAAAAACTGTTTTTT.

The chain's CDR3 is CASSPGAEEQYF. For the CDR3, the DNA is TGTGCCAGCTCACCGGGGGCGGAGGAGCAGTACTTC. The chain employs TRBV18 and TRBJ2-7, with D perhaps TRBD1 (6 bases). Trimming pared 3 bases from V and 7 bases from J, leaving 10 bases between. CDR1 and CDR2 (germline): KGHSH, LQKENI. The CDR3 runs 12 residues.

CDR3 bases: TGCGCCAGCAGCAGGTCCACTAGCGGGGCGAATGAGCAGTTCTTC. Protein sequence: CASSRSTSGANEQFF. The genes are TRBV5-1 and TRBJ2-1; 10 bases are a match to TRBD2. The junction had 8 bases not matched to a gene; V was cut back by 4 bases and J by 7 bases. The CDR3 extends over 15 amino acids. Germline lookup yields CDR1 SGHRS and CDR2 YFSETQ.